Below, 28 T cell receptor beta chains from the same sample are listed, as sequenced in a study of blood T cell repertoires in COVID-19. The repertoire was sequenced with immunoSEQ multiplex PCR; TCRdb's copy has only in-frame clones and lacks some. The sample lists about 110,000 clones, around 86% seen once, with roughly 7.9% in the top ten. Sequencing was done on a sample of peripheral blood. The source of these receptors is a man in his sixties or seventies with acute or convalescent COVID-19.

This chain connects TRBV5-4 to TRBJ1-1; no definite D call. Per germline, CDR1 SGHNT and CDR2 YYREEE (reference sequence). V was shortened by 1 base and J by 7 bases, with 5 bases between the two germline ends. This CDR3 comprises 11 residues. The CDR3 protein is CASSLFNEAFF. The DNA of the CDR3 is TGTGCCAGCAGCTTGTTTAATGAAGCTTTCTTT.

The rearrangement joins TRBV5-1 to TRBJ2-2; 8 positions match TRBD1. The CDR3 extends over 15 amino acids. After removal of 6 bases from V and 0 bases from J, the junction contained 4 bases not matched to a gene. Germline lookup yields CDR1 SGHRS and CDR2 YFSETQ. CDR3 protein: CASTNRGSNTGELFF. As DNA, the CDR3 is TGCGCCAGCACCAACAGGGGGTCGAACACCGGGGAGCTGTTTTTT.

The V call is TRBV18, the J call TRBJ1-6, with D unclear. From germline, CDR1 is KGHSH and CDR2 LQKENI. The ends were cut back, 6 bases at V and 7 bases at J, with 16 bases in the middle. This CDR3 comprises 15 residues. The CDR3 coding sequence is TGTGCCAGCTCGTCTAGTCTGGCGGGGAATTCACCCCTCCACTTT. Its translation is CASSSSLAGNSPLHF. The complete variable domain, with remaining parts taken from reference TRBV18 and TRBJ1-6, reads NAGVMQNPRHLVRRRGQEARLRCSPMKGHSHVYWYRQLPEEGLKFMVYLQKENIIDESGMPKERFSAEFPKEGPSILRIQQVVRGDSAAYFCASSSSLAGNSPLHFGNGTRLTVT.

The rearrangement uses TRBV18 and TRBJ2-2; TRBD2 aligns across 8 bases. In germline, CDR1 is KGHSH, CDR2 LQKENI. The CDR3 contains 17 residues. The V and J ends lost 4 bases and 0 bases, in that order; junction bases with no gene match: 7. CDR3 sequence reads: CASSLFASGSNTGELFF. The CDR3 DNA is TGTGCCAGCTCACTTTTCGCTAGCGGGTCGAACACCGGGGAGCTGTTTTTT.

This clone has a handful of counts. The V call is TRBV28, the J call TRBJ2-6; D might be TRBD1 (6 bases). Germline V gene lookup returns CDR1 MDHEN and CDR2 SYDVKM. V dropped 0 bases and J dropped 1 base, with 10 bases sitting between them. The CDR3 totals 17 residues. The CDR3 nucleotides read TGTGCCAGCAGTTTATGGGGTAGGGGGTCTGGGGCCAACGTCCTGACTTTC. As protein: CASSLWGRGSGANVLTF.

The chain recombines TRBV18 with TRBJ2-1, with 11 bases fitting TRBD1. The J segment lost 1 base and the V segment lost 4 bases, leaving 3 bases of the junction unmatched. Germline V gene lookup returns CDR1 KGHSH and CDR2 LQKENI. CDR3 length: 16 residues. The CDR3 region is CASSRGTGGSYNEQFF. The CDR3 DNA sequence: TGTGCCAGCTCACGCGGGACAGGGGGATCCTACAATGAGCAGTTCTTC. Complete variable domain (other parts from reference TRBV18 and TRBJ2-1): NAGVMQNPRHLVRRRGQEARLRCSPMKGHSHVYWYRQLPEEGLKFMVYLQKENIIDESGMPKERFSAEFPKEGPSILRIQQVVRGDSAAYFCASSRGTGGSYNEQFFGPGTRLTVL.

The rearrangement joins TRBV24-1 to TRBJ2-1; D ambiguous. The CDR3 consists of 16 residues. V lost 3 bases and J 0 bases, leaving 11 bases between the germline ends. CDR1 and CDR2 from the germline V gene are KGHDR and SFDVKD. The CDR3 DNA reads TGTGCCACCAGTGATCTAGGATTGAGCTCCTACAATGAGCAGTTCTTC. It encodes CATSDLGLSSYNEQFF.

This clone is a singleton in its sample. The rearrangement joins TRBV1 to TRBJ2-2; the tabulated D call, TRBD2, remains unverified against the DNA. TRBV1 is a pseudogene locus. The CDR3 consists of 16 residues. The CDR3 sequence: CTSSYAGGWNTGELFF. The CDR3 nucleotides read TGCACCAGCAGCTATGCAGGAGGGTGGAACACCGGGGAGCTGTTTTTT.

V gene TRBV10-3 combines with J gene TRBJ1-5; TRBD1 matches 7 bases. The trim removed 5 bases at V and 6 bases at J, leaving 4 bases unmatched. CDR3 length: 13 amino acids. Germline V gives CDR1 ENHRY, CDR2 SYGVKD. The CDR3 is CAISPQGFQPQHF. CDR3 coding DNA: TGTGCCATCAGTCCACAGGGGTTTCAGCCCCAGCATTTT.

The chain employs TRBV18 and TRBJ2-1, with TRBD1 matching 8 bases. Trimming cost V 1 base and J 7 bases; bases outside gene matches: 6. The germline gives CDR1 KGHSH, CDR2 LQKENI. This CDR3 is 15 amino acids long. In nucleotides, the CDR3 is TGTGCCAGCTCACCACTAGGACAGGGACAAAATGAGCAGTTCTTC. Translating it yields CASSPLGQGQNEQFF.

The V gene is TRBV7-9, the J gene TRBJ1-2; possible D gene TRBD1, 6 bases. The CDR3 runs 13 residues. Germline V gene sequence: CDR1 SEHNR, CDR2 FQNEAQ (reference sequence). V dropped 5 bases and J dropped 5 bases, with 12 bases sitting between them. CDR3 DNA sequence: TGTGCCAGCAGCACCTCAGGGGCTTATGGCTACACCTTC. Translation: CASSTSGAYGYTF.

The chain links TRBV28 to TRBJ1-5; 9 bases are a match to TRBD1. This CDR3 contains 17 residues. CDR1 and CDR2 from the germline V gene are MDHEN and SYDVKM. With 5 bases clipped from V and 3 bases from J, the junction kept 11 bases outside the gene matches. For the CDR3, the DNA is TGTGCCAGCAGTCCCGCCCGACAGGGGGTTAACAATCAGCCCCAGCATTTT. Translated: CASSPARQGVNNQPQHF.

The rearrangement links TRBV3-1 (or the pseudogene TRBV3-2) to TRBJ2-5; 7 nucleotides match TRBD1. The CDR3 is 15 amino acids. Germline loops: CDR1 LGHDT, CDR2 YNNKEL (reference sequence). Trimming at V came to 0 bases and at J to 8 bases, leaving 9 bases not matched to a gene. CDR3 protein: CASSQERGRSDTQYF. CDR3 nucleotides: TGTGCCAGCAGCCAAGAAAGGGGGCGATCCGATACCCAGTACTTC.

CDR3 in DNA: TGCGCCAGCAAGGACAGGGCGAACACTGAAGCTTTCTTT. Translated, it gives CASKDRANTEAFF. The chain has TRBV5-1 and TRBJ1-1; 8 positions match TRBD1. J lost 1 base, V lost 6 bases, and 2 bases had no gene match. CDR1 is SGHRS, CDR2 YFSETQ, per germline. This CDR3 region has 13 residues.

The chain's CDR3 is CATRLAGSYEQYF. The CDR3 DNA sequence: TGTGCCACTAGACTAGCCGGTTCCTACGAGCAGTACTTC. The chain combines TRBV19 with TRBJ2-7; TRBD2 agrees at 7 bases. Germline V gene sequence: CDR1 LNHDA, CDR2 SQIVND (reference sequence). This CDR3 has 13 residues. V was pared by 10 bases and J by 1 base, with 7 bases of the junction left unmatched.

The V and J genes are TRBV6-1 and TRBJ1-2; 8 bases map to TRBD1. Germline values: CDR1 MNHNS, CDR2 SASEGT. There are 16 residues in the CDR3. The J segment lost 2 bases and the V segment lost 4 bases, leaving 9 bases of the junction unmatched. Written as DNA, the CDR3 is TGTGCCAGCAGTGCACGGACAGGGCTTTCCAACTATGGCTACACCTTC. This sequence encodes CASSARTGLSNYGYTF.

This clone came up once. The chain employs TRBV27 and TRBJ1-1; 8 nucleotides agree with TRBD1. V lost 6 bases and J lost 4; bases outside the gene matches: 7. The CDR3 contains 14 residues. Germline CDR1 MNHEY, CDR2 SMNVEV (reference sequence). Here the CDR3 reads CASRQQGGGTEAFF. Here the CDR3 DNA reads TGTGCCAGCAGACAACAGGGGGGAGGCACTGAAGCTTTCTTT.

The chain carries TRBV7-8 and TRBJ1-2; tentative D call: TRBD1 (6 bases). Germline assignment: CDR1 SGHVS and CDR2 FQNEAQ. The ends were cut back, 3 bases at V and 5 bases at J, with 16 bases in the middle. The CDR3 spans 15 residues. Here the CDR3 DNA reads TGTGCCAGCAGCTTCCGGGACATCCTGGGGTATGGCTACACCTTC. Its translation is CASSFRDILGYGYTF.

Here the CDR3 DNA reads TGCGCCAGCAGCTTGATGGACAGGGCGACGGGAGAGCAGTACTTC. Encoded protein: CASSLMDRATGEQYF. The chain combines TRBV5-1 with TRBJ2-7, with 8 bases matching TRBD1. The CDR3 extends over 15 amino acids. The V segment lost 1 base and the J segment 7 bases; nucleotides outside the gene matches: 10. Germline V lookup: CDR1 SGHRS, CDR2 YFSETQ.

This clone appeared a few times. The CDR3, as DNA: TGTGCCAGCAGTTTAACAGGTTCCGAGCAGTACTTC. As protein: CASSLTGSEQYF. The V call is TRBV12-3 or TRBV12-4, the J call TRBJ2-7, with TRBD1 as a possible D gene (5 bases). V shed 2 bases and J shed 6 bases, with 8 bases lying between them. This CDR3 is built from 12 residues.

The chain employs TRBV4-1 and TRBJ1-6, with D possibly being TRBD1 (5 bases). Germline CDR1 and CDR2: MGHRA and YSYEKL. The CDR3 loop spans 18 amino acids. V was shortened by 4 bases and J by 0 bases, with 16 bases between the two germline ends. CDR3 nucleotides: TGCGCCAGCAGCCCTGGCGTGGGGACTGACTCCTATAATTCACCCCTCCACTTT. Protein: CASSPGVGTDSYNSPLHF.

The chain is built from TRBV20-1 and TRBJ1-1; possibly TRBD1 for D (5 bases). This CDR3 region has 13 residues. From germline, CDR1 is DFQATT and CDR2 SNEGSKA (reference sequence). The V end was cut by 3 bases, the J end by 4 bases, with 12 bases between. The CDR3 reads CSASGGGSTEAFF. In DNA form, the CDR3 reads TGCAGTGCTAGTGGGGGAGGGAGCACTGAAGCTTTCTTT.

This chain connects TRBV28 to TRBJ1-4, with D maybe TRBD1 (5 bases). The CDR3 sequence is 12 residues long. Trimming stripped 3 bases from V and 13 bases from J, with 12 bases between. Germline V gene sequence: CDR1 MDHEN, CDR2 SYDVKM. The CDR3 spells CASSFRAGGLFF. In DNA form, the CDR3 reads TGTGCCAGCAGTTTCCGGGCCGGGGGACTGTTTTTT.

V and J are TRBV5-1 and TRBJ1-6; D might be TRBD1 (5 bases). The V gene's germline CDR1 is SGHRS and CDR2 YFSETQ. Trimming left V 0 bases short and J 2 bases short, with 9 bases between. The CDR3 totals 16 residues. The CDR3: CASSLEQAAYNSPLHF. As DNA, the CDR3 is TGCGCCAGCAGCTTGGAACAGGCGGCCTATAATTCACCCCTCCACTTT.

The V and J genes are TRBV12-3 or TRBV12-4 and TRBJ2-7; 8 bases map to TRBD1. The CDR3 covers 12 residues. The J segment lost 6 bases and the V segment lost 6 bases, leaving 4 bases of the junction unmatched. CDR3 coding DNA: TGTGCCAGCAGCCCAGGGGGCGGCGAGCAGTACTTC. This sequence encodes CASSPGGGEQYF.

The chain combines TRBV9 with TRBJ2-2; D is undetermined. The CDR3 contains 13 residues. Germline V gene sequence: CDR1 SGDLS, CDR2 YYNGEE. V dropped 3 bases and J dropped 6 bases, with 9 bases sitting between them. CDR3 bases: TGTGCCAGCAGCGCCTTTAGCTCCGGGGAGCTGTTTTTT. Protein: CASSAFSSGELFF.

The rearrangement uses TRBV14 and TRBJ1-4; 8 positions agree with TRBD1. The V gene's germline CDR1 is SGHDN and CDR2 FVKESK. The V and J ends lost 4 bases and 3 bases, in that order; junction bases with no gene match: 7. This CDR3 is built from 16 residues. Written as DNA, the CDR3 is TGTGCCAGCAGCCGCCGGACACAGGGGGCTAATGAAAAACTGTTTTTT. Amino acid sequence: CASSRRTQGANEKLFF.

This chain connects TRBV6-6 to TRBJ1-1, with 8 bases lining up with TRBD1. V shed 5 bases, J shed 5 bases, and the junction held 7 bases outside the gene matches. CDR1 and CDR2 (germline): MNHNY, SVGAGI (reference sequence). CDR3 length: 14 amino acids. CDR3 sequence (DNA): TGTGCCAGCAGTCCTACAGGGGGGAGGACTGAAGCTTTCTTT. Its translation is CASSPTGGRTEAFF.